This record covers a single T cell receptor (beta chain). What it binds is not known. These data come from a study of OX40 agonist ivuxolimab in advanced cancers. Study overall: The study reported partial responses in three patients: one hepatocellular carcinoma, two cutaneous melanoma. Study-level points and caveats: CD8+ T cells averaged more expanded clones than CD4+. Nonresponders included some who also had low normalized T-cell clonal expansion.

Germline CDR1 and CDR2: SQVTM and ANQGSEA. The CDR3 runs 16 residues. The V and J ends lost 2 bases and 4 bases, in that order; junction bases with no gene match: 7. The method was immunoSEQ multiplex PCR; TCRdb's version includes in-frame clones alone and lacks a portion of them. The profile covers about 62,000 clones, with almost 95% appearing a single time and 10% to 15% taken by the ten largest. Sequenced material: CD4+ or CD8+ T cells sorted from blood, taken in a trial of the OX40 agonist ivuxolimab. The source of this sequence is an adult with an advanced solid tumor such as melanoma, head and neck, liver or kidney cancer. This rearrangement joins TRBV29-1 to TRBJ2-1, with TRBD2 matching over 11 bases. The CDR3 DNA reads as TGCAGCGTTGAACCCCGGGGACTAGCGGAGTACAATGAGCAGTTCTTC. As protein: CSVEPRGLAEYNEQFF.